This TCR beta chain was identified in a study of Graves' ophthalmopathy and Graves' hyperthyroidism. Study findings and constraints: Among expanded thyroid clonotypes above 0.001 frequency, most also occurred in blood.

Trimming took off 3 bases at V and 4 bases at J, with 13 bases between the two ends. This CDR3 region has 15 residues. Germline CDR1 reads LGHNT; CDR2 reads FRNRAP. As for this clonotype: Its antigen remains unknown.

The TCR beta CDR3 regions underwent amplification from RNA transcripts. RT-PCR in the first round used HTBI primers; a second-round multiplex PCR followed. TCRdb recomputed calls from the multiplex PCR reads with MiXCR, one row per CDR3 protein. The sample lists 600,000 to 700,000 distinct CDR3 sequences, about two fifths occurring once. The sequencing input was peripheral blood. V and J are TRBV12-5 and TRBJ1-3, with D perhaps matching TRBD1 (5 bases). The sequence derives from an adult man with Graves' ophthalmopathy. CDR3 sequence (DNA): TGTGCTAGTGGTTTTGGGCAGGGCGGAGGAAACACCATATATTTT. This gives the protein CASGFGQGGGNTIYF.